This T cell receptor beta chain derives from a study of T cell changes during pregnancy in multiple sclerosis (dated by TCRdb to the late 2010s). About the full investigation: Changes in the T cell repertoire over the course of pregnancy were examined in this study in women with multiple sclerosis.

The method behind the library was the immunoSEQ multiplex PCR assay. TCRdb took this table from immuneACCESS and kept in-frame rearrangements with V and J called. Such tables lack part of the clones; where checked against another copy, unresolved V genes explain under half of the gap, and the rest is unexplained. Across this sample there are tens of thousands of clones, with 80% to 95% seen only once. The ten largest clones take up less than 0.85% of the sample. Concerning this clone: No antigen is known for it. No base-level quality is on record; no much larger clone is a single base apart.

Including the terminal cysteine and phenylalanine, the CDR3 comprises 16 residues. The retained sequence is limited to the CDR3, 48 bases, with the frame set at the first base. In the germline V gene, CDR1 corresponds to MRHNA and CDR2 to SNTAGT. At the junction V is shortened by 0 bases and J by 2 bases; bases outside the gene matches: 2. The chain links TRBV6-4 with TRBJ2-5; TRBD2 agrees with 11 junctional bases. The material was peripheral blood, obtained in the second trimester of pregnancy. The source of this sequence is a female donor in good health, enrolled as a control in a pregnancy study. The CDR3 is CASSDSTSGGQETQYF. The bases read TGTGCCAGCAGTGACTCTACTAGCGGGGGACAAGAGACCCAGTACTTC.